The entry below gives a single T cell receptor beta chain sequence along with its context. The antigen remains undetermined. The germline V gene encodes CDR1 MNHEY and CDR2 SVGEGT. The CDR3 is 14 amino acids. Losses at the gene ends were 4 bases for V and 9 bases for J; bases not matched to a gene: 12. The treatment was: around 19 received Ad26.COV2.S at low or high dose, single or two shots; about 5 received placebo; per-sample allocation not given. Samples analyzed were those drawn on day 63 after the first vaccine or placebo injection. An Ad26 vector was used to express Wuhan-strain SARS-CoV-2 spike as the vaccine. This sample was included in a study of Ad26.COV2.S vaccination and SARS-CoV-2 variants. Study-level information: Participants got Ad26.COV2.S intramuscularly, once or twice 56 days apart.

Measured with immunoSEQ multiplex PCR; TCRdb has only the in-frame clones, and not every one. The profile shows about 400,000 clones, roughly nine tenths of them singletons. General study findings and limits: Similar non-spike TCR breadth was observed in recipients of vaccine and of placebo.

This clonotype was obtained from a person between 18 and 65 years old who received the Ad26.COV2.S COVID-19 vaccine or a placebo. This chain connects TRBV6-2 or TRBV6-3 to TRBJ2-7, with 7 positions matching TRBD2. The material sequenced was peripheral blood, taken in a trial of Ad26.COV2.S vaccine versus placebo. The CDR3 loop reads CASSSPGLPVRQYF. CDR3 nucleotides: TGTGCCAGCAGTTCTCCGGGACTACCCGTGCGGCAGTACTTC.